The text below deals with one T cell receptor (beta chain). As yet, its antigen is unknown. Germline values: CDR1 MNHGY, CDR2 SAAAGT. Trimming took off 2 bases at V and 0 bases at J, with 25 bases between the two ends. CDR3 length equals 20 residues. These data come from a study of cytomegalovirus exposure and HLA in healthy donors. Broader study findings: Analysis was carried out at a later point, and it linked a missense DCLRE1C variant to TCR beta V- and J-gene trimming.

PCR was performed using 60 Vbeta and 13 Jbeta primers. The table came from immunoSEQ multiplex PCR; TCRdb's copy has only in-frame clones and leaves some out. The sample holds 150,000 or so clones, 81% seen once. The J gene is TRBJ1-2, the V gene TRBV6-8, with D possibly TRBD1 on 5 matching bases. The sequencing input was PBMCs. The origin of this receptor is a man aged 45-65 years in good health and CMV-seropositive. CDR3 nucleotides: TGTGCCAGCAGTTACGTCCGGCAGGGCAACATCCTTGAAGCTAACTATGGCTACACCTTC. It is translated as CASSYVRQGNILEANYGYTF.